Shown below are 3 T cell receptor beta chains from a single sample sequenced in a study of blood T cell repertoires in COVID-19 (TCRdb year 2020). Receptors were amplified or captured by the immunoSEQ multiplex PCR assay. In its TCRdb copy, this immuneACCESS table keeps in-frame sequences only and misses some clones. Where compared with another copy, unresolved V genes explain less than half of these, and the others have no known cause. The table for this sample lists approximately 70,000 clones; around nine tenths of them were counted only once. Around 13% of the sample rests with the top ten. Sequencing was carried out using peripheral blood. These receptor sequences come from a woman in her sixties or seventies with acute or convalescent COVID-19.

The genes are TRBV18 and TRBJ1-4, with TRBD1 matching 12 bases. CDR3 length: 17 amino acids. The junction had 10 bases not matched to a gene; V was cut back by 3 bases and J by 8 bases. Germline CDR1 and CDR2: KGHSH and LQKENI. The CDR3 reads CASSPPRTGTGGEKLFF. CDR3 sequence (DNA): TGTGCCAGCTCACCCCCACGGACCGGGACAGGGGGCGAAAAACTGTTTTTT.

The chain joins TRBV2 to TRBJ1-1, with 7 bases lining up with TRBD1. This CDR3 has 14 residues. The germline CDR1 and CDR2 sequences are SNHLY and FYNNEI. The V gene end was trimmed by 3 bases and the J gene end by 5 bases; junction bases not matched to a gene: 6. CDR3 amino acids: CASSEWDSKTEAFF. For the CDR3, the DNA is TGTGCCAGCAGTGAGTGGGACAGTAAAACTGAAGCTTTCTTT.

The chain uses TRBV10-3 and TRBJ1-1, with 9 nucleotides matching TRBD1. The CDR3 consists of 14 residues. CDR1 is ENHRY, CDR2 SYGVKD, per germline. Trimming cost V 5 bases and J 1 base; bases outside gene matches: 2. The CDR3 DNA reads as TGTGCCATCAGTTACAGGGGGCGGAACACTGAAGCTTTCTTT. This gives the protein CAISYRGRNTEAFF.